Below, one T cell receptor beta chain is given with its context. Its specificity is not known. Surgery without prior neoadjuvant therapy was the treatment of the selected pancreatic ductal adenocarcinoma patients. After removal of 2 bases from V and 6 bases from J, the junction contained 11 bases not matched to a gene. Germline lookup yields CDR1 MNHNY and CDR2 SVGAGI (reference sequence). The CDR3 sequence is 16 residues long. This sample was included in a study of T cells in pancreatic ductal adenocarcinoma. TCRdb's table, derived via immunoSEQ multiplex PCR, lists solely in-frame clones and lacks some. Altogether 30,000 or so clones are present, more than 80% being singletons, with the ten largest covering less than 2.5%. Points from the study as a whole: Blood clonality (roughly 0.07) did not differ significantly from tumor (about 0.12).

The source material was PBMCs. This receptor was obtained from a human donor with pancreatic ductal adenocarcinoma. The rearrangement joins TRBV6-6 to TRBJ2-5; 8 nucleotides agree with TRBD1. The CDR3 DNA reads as TGTGCCAGCAGTTACCCTACGGACAGGGACTCAAAGACCCAGTACTTC. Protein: CASSYPTDRDSKTQYF.